This TCR beta chain was recovered during a study of naive and memory T cell subsets. An equimolar mix of two oligonucleotides served as the beta constant-region primer for TRBC1 and TRBC2. TCRdb processed the UMI-ligation and nested PCR reads anew with MiXCR; each CDR3 protein has one entry. The table records 150,000 or so distinct CDR3 sequences, around 15% of them present only once. V shed 9 bases and J shed 8 bases, with 13 bases lying between them. The germline V gene has CDR1 MNHNS and CDR2 SASEGT. CDR3 length: 11 amino acids. This clonotype occurred a few times. Sequencing input: naive CD4+ T cells from blood. The rearrangement links TRBV6-1 to TRBJ1-1, with D uncertain. This clonotype originated in a human donor in good health. This CDR3 reads CASGRAMEAFF. The CDR3 DNA follows: TGTGCCAGTGGCCGAGCTATGGAAGCTTTCTTT.